Listed here are 2 T cell receptor beta chains from one sample, sequenced in a study of Ad26.COV2.S vaccination and SARS-CoV-2 variants. TCRdb's copy holds only in-frame clones and misses some; the assay was immunoSEQ multiplex PCR. The data show roughly 680,000 clones, about 90% seen once. Sample treatment: 19 received Ad26.COV2.S at low or high dose, single or two shots; about 5 received placebo; per-sample allocation not given. Material that was analyzed had been drawn on day 63 after the first vaccine or placebo injection. The sample was peripheral blood, taken in a trial of Ad26.COV2.S vaccine versus placebo. These receptor sequences come from a person between 18 and 60 years old who received the Ad26.COV2.S COVID-19 vaccine or a placebo.

The chain recombines TRBV30 with TRBJ2-7, with D possibly being TRBD2 (7 bases). CDR3 length: 13 amino acids. Between the trimmed V and J ends, which lost 4 bases and 9 bases, there was a span of 19 bases. The germline CDR1 and CDR2 sequences are GTSNPN and SVGIG (reference sequence). CDR3 coding DNA: TGTGCCTGGACCGAGGAAGGGAGGGGGGTGCAGTACTTC. This gives the protein CAWTEEGRGVQYF.

The chain links TRBV27 to TRBJ2-1; 7 nucleotides align to TRBD2. CDR3 length equals 16 residues. V lost 5 bases and J lost 2; bases outside the gene matches: 9. The germline CDR1 and CDR2 sequences are MNHEY and SMNVEV (reference sequence). The DNA for the CDR3 is TGTGCCAGCAGTCCCCAGCTAGCGGCTACCTACAATGAGCAGTTCTTC. This sequence encodes CASSPQLAATYNEQFF.